Listed below are T cell receptor beta chains from one sample, sequenced in a study of T cells after yellow fever vaccination. TCRdb analysed the 5' RACE reads with MiXCR anew, one entry per CDR3 protein. The sample contains some 300,000 distinct CDR3 sequences, approximately 8% of which appear only once. Here the sequenced sample was CD4+ T cells sorted from PBMCs, taken 5 days after the yellow fever booster vaccination. These receptor sequences come from a man younger than 35 who received the YFV17D yellow fever vaccine. CDR3s include the opening cysteine and the closing phenylalanine or tryptophan. Each record gives: D gene, clone size, J gene, V gene, CDR3 protein, CDR3 DNA. A D gene is named only where the DNA matches it firmly. The listing skips clone size in some rows; elsewhere it reads once, few, many or a size class.

D gene: NA
clone size: many
J gene: TRBJ1-2
V gene: TRBV14
CDR3 protein: CASSRGSYGYTF
CDR3 DNA: TGTGCCAGCAGCCGGGGGTCATATGGCTACACCTTC

D gene: NA
clone size: NA
J gene: TRBJ1-1
V gene: TRBV24-1
CDR3 protein: CATSDLQRTNTEAFF
CDR3 DNA: TGTGCCACCAGTGATTTGCAGAGAACGAACACTGAAGCTTTCTTT

D gene: NA
clone size: few
J gene: TRBJ1-1
V gene: TRBV9
CDR3 protein: CASSVTGVGTEAFF
CDR3 DNA: TGTGCCAGCAGCGTAACCGGGGTTGGTACTGAAGCTTTCTTT

D gene: NA
clone size: few
J gene: TRBJ1-2
V gene: TRBV6-5
CDR3 protein: CASHAKNPGTRAYGYTF
CDR3 DNA: TGTGCCAGCCATGCCAAGAACCCGGGGACGAGGGCCTATGGCTACACCTTC

D gene: NA
clone size: NA
J gene: TRBJ2-2
V gene: TRBV7-3
CDR3 protein: CASSQTFVLSTGELFF
CDR3 DNA: TGTGCCAGCAGCCAAACCTTCGTCCTAAGCACCGGGGAGCTGTTTTTT

D gene: NA
clone size: many
J gene: TRBJ2-2
V gene: TRBV2
CDR3 protein: CASSRTSNTGELFF
CDR3 DNA: TGTGCCAGCAGCAGGACATCGAACACCGGGGAGCTGTTTTTT

D gene: NA
clone size: few
J gene: TRBJ2-1
V gene: TRBV27
CDR3 protein: CASSPLVTDEQFF
CDR3 DNA: TGTGCCAGCAGTCCCTTAGTGACCGATGAGCAGTTCTTC

D gene: NA
clone size: few
J gene: TRBJ2-1
V gene: TRBV29-1
CDR3 protein: CSVQWGRDPYNEQFF
CDR3 DNA: TGCAGCGTTCAATGGGGCAGGGACCCCTACAATGAGCAGTTCTTC

D gene: NA
clone size: NA
J gene: TRBJ2-7
V gene: TRBV2
CDR3 protein: CASSEEAQQYF
CDR3 DNA: TGTGCCAGCAGTGAAGAGGCTCAGCAGTACTTC

D gene: NA
clone size: few
J gene: TRBJ2-3
V gene: TRBV4-3
CDR3 protein: CASSQYYTDTQYF
CDR3 DNA: TGCGCCAGCAGCCAATACTACACAGATACGCAGTATTTT

D gene: TRBD1
clone size: NA
J gene: TRBJ2-2
V gene: TRBV5-4
CDR3 protein: CASSLDRGNTGELFF
CDR3 DNA: TGTGCCAGCAGCTTGGACAGGGGTAACACCGGGGAGCTGTTTTTT

D gene: TRBD2
clone size: few
J gene: TRBJ2-5
V gene: TRBV3-1
CDR3 protein: CASSQSGQGGGDQETQYF
CDR3 DNA: TGTGCCAGCAGCCAATCCGGTCAAGGCGGGGGGGACCAAGAGACCCAGTACTTC

D gene: NA
clone size: few
J gene: TRBJ2-3
V gene: TRBV3-1
CDR3 protein: CASRSRGGDTQYF
CDR3 DNA: TGTGCCAGCAGGTCTAGGGGCGGAGATACGCAGTATTTT

D gene: NA
clone size: NA
J gene: TRBJ2-3
V gene: TRBV20-1
CDR3 protein: CSAPFSPSTDTQYF
CDR3 DNA: TGCAGTGCGCCGTTTAGCCCAAGCACAGATACGCAGTATTTT

D gene: TRBD1
clone size: few
J gene: TRBJ1-1
V gene: TRBV12-3/TRBV12-4
CDR3 protein: CAMGTGVGTEAFF
CDR3 DNA: TGTGCAATGGGGACAGGCGTGGGCACTGAAGCTTTCTTT